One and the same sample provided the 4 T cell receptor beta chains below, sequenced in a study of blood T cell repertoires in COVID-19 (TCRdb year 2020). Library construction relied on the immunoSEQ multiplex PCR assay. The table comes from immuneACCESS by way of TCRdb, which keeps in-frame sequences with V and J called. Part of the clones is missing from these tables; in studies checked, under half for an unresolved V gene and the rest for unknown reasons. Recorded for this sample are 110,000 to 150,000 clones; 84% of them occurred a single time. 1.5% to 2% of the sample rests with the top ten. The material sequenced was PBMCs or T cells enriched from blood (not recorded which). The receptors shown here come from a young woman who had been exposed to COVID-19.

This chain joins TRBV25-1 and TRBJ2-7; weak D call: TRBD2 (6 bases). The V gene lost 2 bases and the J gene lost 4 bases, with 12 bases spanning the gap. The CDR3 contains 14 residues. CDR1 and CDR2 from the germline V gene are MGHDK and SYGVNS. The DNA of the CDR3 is TGTGCCAGCAGTGAACAGGAGGGTAGGTACGAGCAGTACTTC. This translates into CASSEQEGRYEQYF.

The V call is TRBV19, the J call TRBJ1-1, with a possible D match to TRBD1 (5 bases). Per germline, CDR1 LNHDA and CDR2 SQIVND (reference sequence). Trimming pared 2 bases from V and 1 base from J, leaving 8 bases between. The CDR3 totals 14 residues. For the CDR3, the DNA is TGTGCCAGTAGTATACAGACAGCGAACACTGAAGCTTTCTTT. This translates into CASSIQTANTEAFF. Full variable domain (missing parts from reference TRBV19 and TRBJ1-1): DGGITQSPKYLFRKEGQNVTLSCEQNLNHDAMYWYRQDPGQGLRLIYYSQIVNDFQKGDIAEGYSVSREKKESFPLTVTSAQKNPTAFYLCASSIQTANTEAFFGQGTRLTVV.

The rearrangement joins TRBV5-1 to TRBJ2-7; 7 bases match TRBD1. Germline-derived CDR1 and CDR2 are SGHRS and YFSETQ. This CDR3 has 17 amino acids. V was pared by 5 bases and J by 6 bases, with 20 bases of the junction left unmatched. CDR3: CASSPVGLRGRWGEQYF. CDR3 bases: TGCGCCAGCAGTCCGGTAGGTTTGAGGGGGCGATGGGGCGAGCAGTACTTC.

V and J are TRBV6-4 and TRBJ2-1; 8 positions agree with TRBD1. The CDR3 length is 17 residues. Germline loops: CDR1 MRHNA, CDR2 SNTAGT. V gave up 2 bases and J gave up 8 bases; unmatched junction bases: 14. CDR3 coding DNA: TGTGCCAGCAGTGACGGTACCAGGACAGGGACGTTGGATGAGCAGTTCTTC. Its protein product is CASSDGTRTGTLDEQFF.